Listed here are 32 T cell receptor beta chains from one sample, sequenced in a study of read filtering for tumor transcriptome and immune sequencing. This library used roughly 0.4 ug RNA and molecular barcoded adaptors spanning alpha/delta and beta/gamma chains. TCRdb passed the reads through MiXCR, listing each CDR3 protein once. Of 35,000 to 40,000 distinct CDR3 sequences in the sample, around 15% were seen once. Source material: a population of CD138-negative cells sorted from bone marrow. These receptor sequences come from a donor aged 40 or over with multiple myeloma.

This clonotype was observed many times. The chain is built from TRBV5-1 and TRBJ2-5, with 11 bases that match TRBD1. CDR3 size: 15 residues. Germline CDR1 reads SGHRS; CDR2 reads YFSETQ. V shed 1 base and J 4 bases; nucleotides not matched to a gene: 3. The CDR3 protein is CASSLQGQGAETQYF. CDR3 sequence (DNA): TGCGCCAGCAGCTTGCAAGGACAGGGGGCAGAGACCCAGTACTTC.

This clonotype was counted at least ten times. This chain links TRBV28 with TRBJ1-1; 8 nucleotides match TRBD1. The CDR3 length is 15 residues. Germline lookup yields CDR1 MDHEN and CDR2 SYDVKM. The trim removed 8 bases at V and 5 bases at J, leaving 13 bases unmatched. The chain's CDR3 is CASALQGGLRTEAFF. CDR3 nucleotide sequence: TGTGCCAGCGCGTTACAGGGGGGTCTGAGGACTGAAGCTTTCTTT. The variable domain in full, with the rest retrieved from reference TRBV28 and TRBJ1-1, is DVKVTQSSRYLVKRTGEKVFLECVQDMDHENMFWYRQDPGLGLRLIYFSYDVKMKEKGDIPEGYSVSREKKERFSLILESASTNQTSMYLCASALQGGLRTEAFFGQGTRLTVV.

This clonotype was observed at least ten times. This chain joins TRBV7-9 and TRBJ1-4, with D uncertain. The CDR3 length is 14 residues. Trimming took 2 bases from V and 0 from J, leaving 4 bases between them. The germline V gene encodes CDR1 SEHNR and CDR2 FQNEAQ (reference sequence). The DNA for the CDR3 is TGTGCCAGCAGCTTATCGGCAACTAATGAAAAACTGTTTTTT. Protein: CASSLSATNEKLFF.

This clonotype appeared many times. V and J are TRBV12-3 or TRBV12-4 and TRBJ2-2; 7 bases fit TRBD2. J was trimmed by 2 bases and V by 1 base; bases with no gene match: 4. This CDR3 contains 16 residues. The CDR3 is CASSLGLAENTGELFF. CDR3 DNA sequence: TGTGCCAGCAGTTTAGGTCTAGCGGAAAACACCGGGGAGCTGTTTTTT.

This clonotype was counted at least ten times. This chain connects TRBV19 to TRBJ2-1; D is unresolved. There are 17 residues in the CDR3. Between the trimmed V and J ends, which lost 6 bases and 7 bases, there was a span of 25 bases. Germline V gene data show CDR1 as LNHDA and CDR2 as SQIVND (reference sequence). This chain's CDR3 is CASRGLNVGAPGNEQFF. The CDR3, as DNA: TGTGCCAGTAGAGGCCTCAATGTAGGAGCACCGGGTAATGAGCAGTTCTTC.

This clonotype has a count of ten or more. V and J are TRBV5-1 and TRBJ2-2, with TRBD2 matching over 8 bases. The CDR3 runs to 17 residues. J lost 2 bases, V lost 3 bases, and 9 bases had no gene match. Looked up from germline, CDR1 is SGHRS and CDR2 is YFSETQ. In DNA form, the CDR3 reads TGCGCCAGCAGCTCCCTCCTTAGCGGGACTAACACCGGGGAGCTGTTTTTT. Protein sequence: CASSSLLSGTNTGELFF.

Comments on this clonotype: The junction shows a germline mismatch at one end, possibly a read error. The rearrangement links TRBV2 to TRBJ2-1; the match to TRBD2 covers 7 bases. In germline, CDR1 is SNHLY, CDR2 FYNNEI. This CDR3 has 11 residues. CDR3 bases: TGTGCCAGCAGGGACCTCGGGACTAAGCTCTTC. It codes for CASRDLGTKLF.

This clonotype came up many times. This chain uses TRBV20-1 with TRBJ2-7; the D is unclear. CDR1 DFQATT and CDR2 SNEGSKA come from the germline V gene (reference sequence). With 3 bases removed from V and 0 bases from J, the gap between germline ends came to 6 bases. This CDR3 spans 12 amino acids. CDR3 in amino acids: CSASSSSYEQYF. The CDR3 DNA follows: TGCAGTGCTAGTTCCAGCTCCTACGAGCAGTACTTC.

Concerning this clonotype: At one boundary the junction diverges from the germline segment, which might be a read error. The chain has TRBV6-5 and TRBJ1-6; possibly TRBD1 for D (6 bases). Germline V gene data show CDR1 as MNHEY and CDR2 as SVGAGI. The CDR3 consists of 15 residues. The CDR3 DNA is TGTGCCAGCAGTTACTATGGGGGCACAAATTCACCCCCCCACTTT. Protein sequence: CASSYYGGTNSPPHF.

This clonotype was picked up many times. The genes are TRBV20-1 and TRBJ2-1, with D perhaps assigned TRBD1 or TRBD2 (5 bases each). Germline values: CDR1 DFQATT, CDR2 SNEGSKA (reference sequence). This CDR3 spans 11 amino acids. The V gene lost 3 bases and the J gene lost 14 bases, with 14 bases spanning the gap. The CDR3 DNA sequence: TGCAGTGCTAGGGTTCCGGGACGAAAGTTCTTC. This translates into CSARVPGRKFF.

This clonotype appeared a few times. Because the CDR3 is missing its conserved closing phenylalanine or tryptophan, this is likely a read error. The chain uses TRBV5-1 and TRBJ2-3; 11 bases are shared with TRBD2. This CDR3 is built from 15 residues. Losses at the gene ends were 5 bases for V and 8 bases for J; bases not matched to a gene: 10. Germline lookup yields CDR1 SGHRS and CDR2 YFSETQ. CDR3 amino acids: CASSRGTSGETTQYL. DNA for the CDR3: TGCGCCAGCAGTCGGGGGACTAGCGGAGAAACTACGCAGTATCTT.

A word on this clonotype: This may stem from a read error, because a much larger clone lies one nucleotide away. This sequence joins TRBV20-1 and TRBJ2-1; possibly TRBD2 for D (5 bases). The CDR3 contains 15 residues. Germline V CDR1 and CDR2: DFQATT, SNEGSKA (reference sequence). The CDR3 DNA sequence: TGCAGTGCGGTAGCGCGGCTGAACTCCTACAATGGGCAGTTCTTC. Protein: CSAVARLNSYNGQFF.

At least ten counts were recorded for this clonotype. The rearrangement joins TRBV20-1 to TRBJ2-1; TRBD2 matches at 8 bases. J lost 11 bases, V lost 5 bases, and 14 bases had no gene match. The CDR3 covers 14 residues. Germline V gives CDR1 DFQATT, CDR2 SNEGSKA (reference sequence). As DNA, the CDR3 is TGCAGTGCTGCCTTAGAAGCCAGTAGCGGGAAGCAGTTCTTC. Amino acid sequence: CSAALEASSGKQFF.

This clonotype was recorded many times. The J gene is TRBJ2-3, the V gene TRBV7-9, with no clear D. This CDR3 has 13 amino acids. Germline CDR1 and CDR2: SEHNR and FQNEAQ (reference sequence). Trimming cost V 1 base and J 5 bases, with 7 bases left between them. The CDR3 reads CASSLGLVDTQYF. The DNA for the CDR3 is TGTGCCAGCAGCTTAGGACTGGTAGATACGCAGTATTTT.

Comment on this clonotype: A much larger clone sits a single nucleotide away, making a read error possible. V usage is TRBV6-6 and J usage is TRBJ2-5, with 8 bases identical to TRBD2. CDR3 length: 15 amino acids. Germline lookup yields CDR1 MNHNY and CDR2 SVGAGI (reference sequence). In DNA form, the CDR3 reads TGTGCCAGCATAAAATCCTCCGGGACTAGGGGTACCCGGTACTTC. This sequence encodes CASIKSSGTRGTRYF.

In this sample, this clonotype turned up many times. CDR3 in DNA: TGTGCCAGCAGCTTAGGCTGGACAATCGGTAATGAGCAGTTCTTC. Encoded protein: CASSLGWTIGNEQFF. This chain joins TRBV13 and TRBJ2-1; TRBD1 is a possible D gene (5 bases). Germline V lookup: CDR1 PRHDT, CDR2 FYEKMQ (reference sequence). This CDR3 has 15 amino acids. The V and J ends lost 0 bases and 7 bases respectively, with 13 bases between them.

This clonotype has more than one count but fewer than ten. Given a much more abundant clone one base away, this may be a read error. V gene TRBV2 combines with J gene TRBJ2-2; D unresolved. The CDR3 spans 15 residues. V was clipped by 4 bases and J by 1 base, with 10 bases between them. The germline gives CDR1 SNHLY, CDR2 FYNNEI. CDR3 sequence reads: CASSVGTVNTGELFF. CDR3 sequence (DNA): TGTGCCAGCAGTGTTGGAACTGTGAACACCGGGGAGCTGTTTTTT.

This clonotype showed up many times. This sequence joins TRBV6-5 and TRBJ2-7, with D uncertain. Germline V gene lookup returns CDR1 MNHEY and CDR2 SVGAGI. The CDR3 length is 14 residues. V gave up 4 bases and J gave up 3 bases, with 13 bases separating them. The DNA of the CDR3 is TGTGCCAGCAGTTCCCCGTCTTCGGACTACGAGCAGTACTTC. This translates into CASSSPSSDYEQYF.

In its sample, this clonotype was seen once. This is likely an artifact of a read error, given a far larger clone one base away. The chain employs TRBV7-2 and TRBJ2-7, with D unresolved. The CDR3 extends over 11 amino acids. The germline V gene has CDR1 SGHTA and CDR2 FQGNSA. The CDR3 is CANSSSYEQYF. The CDR3 nucleotides are TGTGCCAACAGCTCCTCCTACGAGCAGTACTTC.

This clonotype is termed medium-sized. The V gene is TRBV11-2, the J gene TRBJ2-7; D remains unclear. Trimming removed 0 bases at V and 0 bases at J, with 6 bases between. Germline V CDR1 and CDR2: SGHAT, FQNNGV. CDR3 length equals 14 residues. The CDR3 DNA follows: TGTGCCAGCAGCTTAGATCACCTCTCCTACGAGCAGTACTTC. Amino acids: CASSLDHLSYEQYF.

This clonotype was counted at least ten times. The rearrangement joins TRBV14 to TRBJ2-5; 12 nucleotides align to TRBD1. J was trimmed by 2 bases and V by 4 bases; bases with no gene match: 17. The CDR3 loop spans 20 amino acids. Germline V lookup: CDR1 SGHDN, CDR2 FVKESK. This chain's CDR3 is CASSPLPGKGQGALQETQYF. Written as DNA, the CDR3 is TGTGCCAGCAGCCCCCTACCCGGAAAGGGACAGGGGGCCTTACAAGAGACCCAGTACTTC.

In this sample, this clonotype turned up many times. J is TRBJ2-4 and V is TRBV7-8, with D unclear. The CDR3 is 13 residues long. Germline V CDR1 and CDR2: SGHVS, FQNEAQ. The ends were cut back, 4 bases at V and 2 bases at J, with 6 bases in the middle. Here the CDR3 reads CASSSRTKNIQYF. Here the CDR3 DNA reads TGTGCCAGCAGCTCCCGAACCAAAAACATTCAGTACTTC. The full variable domain, in which reference TRBV7-8 and TRBJ2-4 provide the parts outside the CDR3, is GAGVSQSPRYKVAKRGQDVALRCDPISGHVSLFWYQQALGQGPEFLTYFQNEAQLDKSGLPSDRFFAERPEGSVSTLKIQRTQQEDSAVYLCASSSRTKNIQYFGAGTRLSVL.

In its sample, this clonotype was seen many times. The CDR3 DNA is TGTGCCAGTAGTACAAGACTAGCGTACAATGAGCAGTTCTTC. It translates to CASSTRLAYNEQFF. The chain uses TRBV19 and TRBJ2-1, with TRBD2 identical over 8 bases. Trimming at V came to 4 bases and at J to 4 bases, leaving 3 bases not matched to a gene. CDR1 LNHDA and CDR2 SQIVND come from the germline V gene (reference sequence). The CDR3 is 14 amino acids. The full variable domain, its missing parts supplied by reference TRBV19 and TRBJ2-1, is DGGITQSPKYLFRKEGQNVTLSCEQNLNHDAMYWYRQDPGQGLRLIYYSQIVNDFQKGDIAEGYSVSREKKESFPLTVTSAQKNPTAFYLCASSTRLAYNEQFFGPGTRLTVL.

This clonotype showed up many times. CDR3: CTGRAGAYEQYF. In DNA, the CDR3 is TGCACCGGTAGGGCGGGTGCCTACGAGCAGTACTTC. The V gene is TRBV20-1, the J gene TRBJ2-7; possible D gene TRBD2, 5 bases. Germline lookup yields CDR1 DFQATT and CDR2 SNEGSKA (reference sequence). The CDR3 consists of 12 residues.

Details on this clonotype: With only one base between it and a far larger clone, this is likely a read error. The chain has TRBV6-1 and TRBJ2-7; 8 bases are shared with TRBD2. The CDR3 extends over 14 amino acids. Trimming took 5 bases from V and 5 from J; bases not matched to a gene: 8. The germline gives CDR1 MNHNS, CDR2 SASEGT. Written as DNA, the CDR3 is TGTGCCAGCAGTTACAGGCGGGGGGACCACGAGCAGTACTTC. Residues: CASSYRRGDHEQYF.

At least ten counts were recorded for this clonotype. The chain carries TRBV7-9 and TRBJ2-1; 8 bases line up with TRBD1. The CDR3 runs 16 residues. Trimming took 5 bases from V and 7 from J; bases not matched to a gene: 13. Germline V gene lookup returns CDR1 SEHNR and CDR2 FQNEAQ (reference sequence). In nucleotides, the CDR3 is TGTGCCAGCAGCCTAGAGGGCCAGGGGGCGGTTAATGAGCAGTTCTTC. Translation: CASSLEGQGAVNEQFF. The whole variable domain, remainder taken from reference TRBV7-9 and TRBJ2-1, is DTGVSQNPRHKITKRGQNVTFRCDPISEHNRLYWYRQTLGQGPEFLTYFQNEAQLEKSRLLSDRFSAERPKGSFSTLEIQRTEQGDSAMYLCASSLEGQGAVNEQFFGPGTRLTVL.

In regard to this clonotype: Since a much larger clone is just one base distant, this may be a read error. The rearrangement uses TRBV5-1 and TRBJ2-3; no firm D call. Germline-derived CDR1 and CDR2 are SGHRS and YFSETQ. The CDR3 is 13 amino acids. The CDR3 loop is CASSLGTTDMQYF. In DNA form, the CDR3 reads TGCGCCAGCAGCTTGGGGACCACAGATATGCAGTATTTT.

This clonotype came up a few times. V gene TRBV6-2 or TRBV6-3 combines with J gene TRBJ2-7; D unresolved. Trimming stripped 4 bases from V and 2 bases from J, with 9 bases between. The V gene's germline CDR1 is MNHEY and CDR2 SVGEGT. The CDR3 length is 13 residues. The CDR3 nucleotides read TGTGCCAGCAGTTCCAGACCGACCTACGAGCAGTACTTC. Translation gives CASSSRPTYEQYF.

On this clonotype itself: A clone one base away is much larger, so this may be a read error. This CDR3 is CASSHWQQSPYNEQFF. The CDR3 DNA follows: TGCGCCAGCAGTCATTGGCAGCAGAGCCCCTACAATGAGCAGTTCTTC. This rearrangement joins TRBV23-1 to TRBJ2-1; D is unclear. TRBV23-1 is recorded as an ORF, its role being uncertain. V lost 3 bases, J lost 2 bases, and 14 bases lay in between. CDR3 length: 16 amino acids.

The table lists this clonotype with many counts. The CDR3 is CASRLQGWGDQPQHF. CDR3 in DNA: TGTGCCAGCAGGCTCCAGGGTTGGGGCGATCAGCCCCAGCATTTT. The chain links TRBV28 to TRBJ1-5, with a weak D call TRBD1 (5 bases). The germline V gene encodes CDR1 MDHEN and CDR2 SYDVKM. The V and J ends lost 6 bases and 5 bases respectively, with 17 bases between them. The length of the CDR3 is 15 residues.

At least ten counts were recorded for this clonotype. This chain links TRBV29-1 with TRBJ2-3; 8 nucleotides align to TRBD2. Germline V gene sequence: CDR1 SQVTM, CDR2 ANQGSEA. This CDR3 contains 14 residues. J lost 3 bases, V lost 3 bases, and 5 bases had no gene match. CDR3 amino acids: CSVDEAGVTDTQYF. The CDR3 region has the DNA TGCAGCGTTGATGAAGCGGGAGTGACAGATACGCAGTATTTT.

This clonotype ranks as medium-sized. The V gene is TRBV28, the J gene TRBJ2-1; 11 bases match TRBD2. Germline CDR1 reads MDHEN; CDR2 reads SYDVKM. The CDR3 is 13 residues long. With 2 bases clipped from V and 9 bases from J, the junction kept 0 bases outside the gene matches. CDR3 protein: CASSLGTSGEQFF. CDR3 bases: TGTGCCAGCAGTTTAGGGACTAGCGGTGAGCAGTTCTTC.